These T cell receptor beta chains were read from a single sample in a study of CXCR3-negative and CXCR3-positive naive CD8 T cells. Following a re-call of the 5' RACE reads, TCRdb has one entry per CDR3 protein and lacks DNA. The ten most abundant clones cover about 25% of a sample with 55,000 to 70,000 distinct CDR3 sequences. The sample comprised memory CD8+ T cells from blood. These receptors were taken from a human donor in good health. Some clones in this sample may be carry-over from other donors' samples. Each CDR3 is given with its conserved first and last residue.

V,J,CDR3
TRBV3-1,TRBJ1-1,CASSQNRSPQYVNTEAFF
TRBV20-1,TRBJ2-7,CSASDGGGFYEQYF
TRBV29-1,TRBJ2-7,CSVEQTGGYEQYF
TRBV20-1,TRBJ1-1,CSARMGTEAFF
TRBV25-1,TRBJ1-2,CASSAGGQIYGYTF
TRBV20-1,TRBJ1-2,CSAPSENDNANYGYTF
TRBV7-6,TRBJ2-7,CASSPGTRGSYEQYF
TRBV20-1,TRBJ2-7,CSANPRENYEQYF
TRBV27,TRBJ2-7,CASSYGGPYEQYF
TRBV12-3/TRBV12-4,TRBJ2-5,CASSRDRARETQYF
TRBV12-3/TRBV12-4,TRBJ2-3,CATLAGDGTDTQYF
TRBV27,TRBJ2-3,CASSPWDGGTDTQYF
TRBV29-1,TRBJ2-5,CSVENPLATETQYF
TRBV29-1,TRBJ1-2,CSVDDRDSDYGYTF
TRBV6-6,TRBJ1-2,CASSAGENYGYTF
TRBV7-3,TRBJ2-5,CASSLLGGRSGETQYF
TRBV23-1,TRBJ1-5,CASSQLEVQPQHF
TRBV6-6,TRBJ2-5,CASRGWGETQYF
TRBV21-1,TRBJ1-1,CASSRRDRVYVTEAFF
TRBV7-9,TRBJ2-1,CASNRDSAYNEQFF
TRBV29-1,TRBJ1-2,CSVEDYDRGGYGYTF
TRBV29-1,TRBJ2-7,CSGRTGSGYEQYF
TRBV25-1,TRBJ1-2,CASSEYFISAEEAYGYTF
TRBV28,TRBJ2-7,CASSIQGRTYEQYF
TRBV7-9,TRBJ2-6,CASSSTDSSGANVLTF
TRBV29-1,TRBJ2-1,CSTTGGLAEYNEQFF
TRBV28,TRBJ2-7,CASSFRGLATGEQYF
TRBV7-9,TRBJ2-7,CASSPWDRVKDEQYF
TRBV6-2/TRBV6-3,TRBJ2-5,CASSPGARDQETQYF
TRBV5-6,TRBJ2-7,CASSLMLAGPSYEQYF
TRBV2,TRBJ2-3,CASSAPSLDGRDTQYF
TRBV10-3,TRBJ1-2,CAISVGTAYGYTF
TRBV29-1,TRBJ2-1,CSVLGILAGNEQFF
TRBV5-5,TRBJ1-2,CASKGGSIRGYTF
TRBV7-9,TRBJ2-7,CASSTSGRLPYEQYF
TRBV11-2,TRBJ2-2,CASSPGLTGELFF
TRBV29-1,TRBJ2-1,CSVVWFTLLTSGSFSYNEQFF
TRBV15,TRBJ2-1,CATSGKGEDNEQFF
TRBV3-1,TRBJ2-7,CASSQDRGEQYF
TRBV2,TRBJ2-5,CASRDGQNFQETQYF
TRBV20-1,TRBJ2-1,CSARRSGRAQLGEQFF
TRBV30,TRBJ1-1,CAWRSRNTEAFF
TRBV20-1,TRBJ2-3,CSARDYERDGLGDTQYF
TRBV5-1,TRBJ2-7,CASSSTSGAHEQYF
TRBV19,TRBJ1-1,CASSDDSGGWGTEAFF
TRBV4-3,TRBJ2-1,CASSQDRAGGPNEQFF
TRBV11-2,TRBJ2-2,CASSFPGTGEPFF
TRBV20-1,TRBJ1-1,CSASPGTGDTEAFF
TRBV7-2,TRBJ1-1,CASSLQGAVEAFF
TRBV28,TRBJ1-4,CASSPRQSEKLFF
TRBV28,TRBJ2-7,CAITGTSGNFYEQYF
TRBV29-1,TRBJ2-7,CSVEIESGGYEQYF
TRBV29-1,TRBJ2-5,CSVVQWYQETQYF
TRBV6-4,TRBJ2-3,CASSDSEGTDTQYF
TRBV5-6,TRBJ2-3,CASSLGTSGRLADTQYF
TRBV7-9,TRBJ1-1,CASSLGGRPEAFF
TRBV7-9,TRBJ2-3,CASSLDYGLAADTQYF